Below, 25 T cell receptor beta chains from the same sample are listed, as sequenced in a study of identical twins (dated by TCRdb to between 2015 and 2016). The library came from 5' RACE. The sequencing machine was an Illumina HiSeq 2000. TCRdb itself trimmed the public reads at Q25 with fastp, ran MiXCR and retained productive beta chains. All rows with the same CDR3 protein become a single entry with the most common DNA and genes. Recorded for this sample are approximately 890,000 distinct CDR3 sequences; roughly an eighth of them occurred a single time. The top ten constitute about 1.5% of the sample. These data also featured in a second study, about yellow fever vaccine responses in identical twins.

The sequenced sample consisted of PBMCs. The source of these receptors is a woman under 30 in good health.

This clonotype was seen a handful of times. The CDR3 coding sequence is TGTGCCAGCAGCGTAGATAATAATGGACAGCCCCAGCATTTT. Translation gives CASSVDNNGQPQHF. The chain employs TRBV9 and TRBJ1-5; D is uncertain. The CDR3 contains 14 residues. CDR1 and CDR2 (germline): SGDLS, YYNGEE. Between the trimmed V and J ends, which lost 0 bases and 7 bases, there was a span of 11 bases. Full variable domain (outside the CDR3, taken from reference TRBV9 and TRBJ1-5): DSGVTQTPKHLITATGQRVTLRCSPRSGDLSVYWYQQSLDQGLQFLIQYYNGEERAKGNILERFSAQQFPDLHSELNLSSLELGDSALYFCASSVDNNGQPQHFGDGTRLSIL.

This clonotype has a count of ten or more. The gene calls are TRBV12-3 or TRBV12-4 and TRBJ2-4, with D tentatively TRBD1 (7 bases). There are 16 residues in the CDR3. Trimming removed 3 bases at V and 0 bases at J, with 12 bases between. The CDR3 DNA is TGTGCCAGCAGTTTGGAGGGACAGCTAGCCAAAAACATTCAGTACTTC. It is translated as CASSLEGQLAKNIQYF.

As DNA, the CDR3 is TGCGCCAGCAGCCAAGATCGACTAGCGAGTAGTGAGCAGTTCTTC. Translating it yields CASSQDRLASSEQFF. The rearrangement joins TRBV4-1 to TRBJ2-1, with TRBD2 matching over 8 bases. The V gene's germline CDR1 is MGHRA and CDR2 YSYEKL. CDR3 length equals 15 residues. V was pared by 0 bases and J by 9 bases, with 7 bases of the junction left unmatched.

This sequence joins TRBV20-1 and TRBJ2-3; 10 bases fit TRBD2. This CDR3 contains 15 residues. The V gene end was trimmed by 0 bases and the J gene end by 1 base; junction bases not matched to a gene: 1. Germline V gives CDR1 DFQATT, CDR2 SNEGSKA (reference sequence). The DNA of the CDR3 is TGCAGTGCTAGAGACGGACTAGCGGGCACAGATACGCAGTATTTT. Protein sequence: CSARDGLAGTDTQYF.

In this sample, this clonotype turned up a few times. The chain recombines TRBV5-1 with TRBJ1-2; D is perhaps TRBD1 (5 bases). The germline V gene has CDR1 SGHRS and CDR2 YFSETQ. V was clipped by 4 bases and J by 6 bases, with 16 bases between them. CDR3 length: 14 residues. This CDR3 is CASSTPDSRDGYTF. The CDR3 coding sequence is TGCGCCAGCAGCACACCCGACAGTCGAGATGGCTACACCTTC.

This clonotype has a count of ten or more. The chain carries TRBV5-1 and TRBJ2-7; D is uncertain. Trimming took 4 bases from V and 0 from J, leaving 8 bases between them. CDR3 size: 13 residues. Germline V gene lookup returns CDR1 SGHRS and CDR2 YFSETQ. The CDR3 spells CASSPYPSYEQYF. CDR3 DNA sequence: TGCGCCAGCAGCCCGTATCCCTCCTACGAGCAGTACTTC.

V usage is TRBV9 and J usage is TRBJ1-2; D remains ambiguous. Germline V gene lookup returns CDR1 SGDLS and CDR2 YYNGEE. The CDR3 totals 11 residues. Between the trimmed V and J ends, which lost 3 bases and 6 bases, there was a span of 6 bases. CDR3 sequence reads: CASSAVDGYTF. For the CDR3, the DNA is TGTGCCAGCAGCGCCGTTGATGGCTACACCTTC.

The chain links TRBV2 to TRBJ2-7; D may be TRBD1 (5 bases). Germline V CDR1 and CDR2: SNHLY, FYNNEI. The V gene lost 3 bases and the J gene lost 4 bases, with 13 bases spanning the gap. This CDR3 region has 14 residues. CDR3 sequence reads: CASSEETVGYEQYV. The CDR3 DNA follows: TGTGCCAGCAGTGAGGAGACAGTCGGGTACGAGCAGTACGTC.

Ten or more counts support this clonotype. This chain joins TRBV5-1 and TRBJ2-7, with 8 bases matching TRBD1. CDR1 and CDR2 from the germline V gene are SGHRS and YFSETQ. After removal of 4 bases from V and 6 bases from J, the junction contained 18 bases not matched to a gene. The CDR3 is 17 amino acids. Written as DNA, the CDR3 is TGCGCCAGCAGCGCCAAGGTATTAACGGACAGGGCGATCGAGCAGTACTTC. This sequence encodes CASSAKVLTDRAIEQYF.

The V call is TRBV11-2, the J call TRBJ2-7; possibly TRBD2 for D (6 bases). Per germline, CDR1 SGHAT and CDR2 FQNNGV. This CDR3 region has 14 residues. V was cut by 3 bases and J by 4 bases, with 13 bases left in between. The CDR3 here is CASSLAGSRYEQYV. CDR3 coding DNA: TGTGCCAGCAGCTTGGCCGGGAGCCGGTACGAGCAGTACGTC.

This clonotype was seen a few times. The chain carries TRBV12-3 or TRBV12-4 and TRBJ2-2; D gene ambiguous. The CDR3 loop spans 13 amino acids. V shed 3 bases and J shed 4 bases, with 6 bases lying between them. CDR3: CASSFSRTGELFF. The DNA for the CDR3 is TGTGCCAGCAGTTTTTCTCGCACCGGGGAGCTGTTTTTT.

This clonotype was seen ten or more times. This chain connects TRBV29-1 to TRBJ2-1, with 7 bases lining up with TRBD1. Trimming at V came to 3 bases and at J to 0 bases, leaving 17 bases not matched to a gene. CDR1 and CDR2 (germline): SQVTM, ANQGSEA. The CDR3 is made up of 19 amino acids. The CDR3 DNA follows: TGCAGCGTTGATATTGTCTCTTGGGACAGAGATCGCTCCTACAATGAGCAGTTCTTC. Protein: CSVDIVSWDRDRSYNEQFF.

There are a few counts of this clonotype. The genes are TRBV28 and TRBJ2-3; D is unresolved. V lost 10 bases, J lost 3 bases, and 14 bases lay in between. This CDR3 has 13 amino acids. The V gene's germline CDR1 is MDHEN and CDR2 SYDVKM. CDR3 DNA: TGTGCCACCCTACCCCGTGGTACAGATACGCAGTATTTT. Translated: CATLPRGTDTQYF.

This clonotype was detected a few times. V and J are TRBV5-1 and TRBJ2-2; a possible D gene is TRBD2 (5 bases). The CDR3 runs to 15 residues. The ends were cut back, 0 bases at V and 5 bases at J, with 11 bases in the middle. The germline CDR1 and CDR2 sequences are SGHRS and YFSETQ. The CDR3 region is CASSLGTLDTGELFF. DNA for the CDR3: TGCGCCAGCAGCTTGGGAACACTAGATACCGGGGAGCTGTTTTTT.

This clonotype was recorded many times. This chain connects TRBV12-3 or TRBV12-4 to TRBJ1-3; no clear D. The CDR3 extends over 15 amino acids. The V end lost 6 bases, the J end lost 0 bases, and 12 bases lay between the germline ends. CDR3 sequence reads: CASSPELPSGNTIYF. The CDR3 DNA reads as TGTGCCAGCAGCCCGGAGCTCCCCTCTGGAAACACCATATATTTT.

Turning to this clonotype: Germline is not matched at one junction end, which may reflect a read error. J is TRBJ2-5 and V is TRBV2, with D uncertain. The V gene's germline CDR1 is SNHLY and CDR2 FYNNEI. The CDR3 contains 11 residues. The CDR3 here is CSGRIQETQYF. The CDR3, as DNA: TGCTCTGGCAGGATCCAAGAGACCCAGTACTTC.

This clonotype came up a few times. The rearrangement uses TRBV5-1 and TRBJ1-4; TRBD1 might be the D (6 bases). This CDR3 comprises 15 residues. With 4 bases removed from V and 0 bases from J, the gap between germline ends came to 10 bases. Germline assignment: CDR1 SGHRS and CDR2 YFSETQ. The CDR3 protein is CASSGDIATNEKLFF. In DNA form, the CDR3 reads TGCGCCAGCAGCGGGGACATTGCAACTAATGAAAAACTGTTTTTT.

This clonotype was seen many times. This chain joins TRBV6-1 and TRBJ1-1, with 7 bases aligning to TRBD1. The CDR3 has 15 residues. CDR1 and CDR2 (germline): MNHNS, SASEGT. Germline trimming cut 6 bases from V and 1 base from J; bases unmatched to any gene: 8. The CDR3 DNA reads as TGTGCCAGCAGACTAGGGGGCACGAGGAACACTGAAGCTTTCTTT. This sequence encodes CASRLGGTRNTEAFF.

This rearrangement joins TRBV20-1 to TRBJ2-3, with D possibly being TRBD1 (7 bases). Trimming stripped 6 bases from V and 4 bases from J, with 11 bases between. The CDR3 is 12 residues long. Germline CDR1 is DFQATT and CDR2 is SNEGSKA (reference sequence). CDR3 bases: TGCAGTGCGGCAGGGGGGCCAGATACGCAGTATTTT. Translated: CSAAGGPDTQYF.

The rearrangement links TRBV29-1 to TRBJ1-5; D might be TRBD1 (5 bases). Trimming removed 4 bases from V and 6 bases from J, with 10 bases in between. The CDR3 totals 12 residues. Germline V gene data show CDR1 as SQVTM and CDR2 as ANQGSEA. CDR3: CSVGGAGQPQHF. CDR3 sequence (DNA): TGCAGCGTTGGGGGCGCGGGTCAGCCCCAGCATTTT.

The chain couples TRBV2 to TRBJ2-2; D is uncertain. Trimming took 5 bases from V and 4 from J, leaving 8 bases between them. The length of the CDR3 is 13 residues. Per the germline V gene, CDR1 is SNHLY and CDR2 is FYNNEI. In nucleotides, the CDR3 is TGTGCCAGCAGTAAGATGGCCACCGGGGAGCTGTTTTTT. Translating gives CASSKMATGELFF.

This chain links TRBV28 with TRBJ2-3; 7 bases match TRBD2. The CDR3 is 15 residues long. The V and J ends lost 7 bases and 2 bases, in that order; junction bases with no gene match: 9. Germline values: CDR1 MDHEN, CDR2 SYDVKM. The CDR3 loop reads CASTRGEGSTDTQYF. CDR3 sequence (DNA): TGTGCCAGCACGCGAGGGGAGGGGTCCACAGATACGCAGTATTTT.

This clonotype has just a few counts. This sequence joins TRBV6-2 or TRBV6-3 and TRBJ2-7, with D possibly TRBD1 on 6 matching bases. Germline CDR1 is MNHEY and CDR2 is SVGEGT. The V end was cut by 7 bases, the J end by 2 bases, with 12 bases between. This CDR3 is built from 13 residues. The DNA of the CDR3 is TGTGCCAGCACCTCGGACAGCCCCTACGAGCAGTACTTC. This gives the protein CASTSDSPYEQYF.

The chain joins TRBV3-1 to TRBJ1-2; D is undetermined. CDR1 and CDR2 (germline): LGHDT, YNNKEL (reference sequence). Trimming took 10 bases from V and 12 from J, leaving 24 bases between them. This CDR3 is 13 amino acids long. Written as DNA, the CDR3 is TGTGCCACCTCCTCCGCCGGTAGGGCCCCTCACACCTTC. Protein: CATSSAGRAPHTF.

This clonotype was seen a handful of times. The chain combines TRBV3-1 with TRBJ1-3; D is unresolved. Germline V CDR1 and CDR2: LGHDT, YNNKEL (reference sequence). Trimming stripped 2 bases from V and 2 bases from J, with 16 bases between. The CDR3 has 17 residues. In DNA, the CDR3 is TGTGCCAGCAGCCAACTTTCCAAGGGAAGGGCTGGAAACACCATATATTTT. This codes for CASSQLSKGRAGNTIYF.